What follows describes a single T cell receptor beta chain. The antigen is unknown. A single record per CDR3 protein comes from TCRdb applying MiXCR to the multiplex PCR reads. The table includes over 150,000 distinct CDR3 sequences, approximately 31% detected once. These data are taken from a study of breast tumors, draining lymph nodes, adjacent tissues. Study conclusions and caveats: Luminal-like breast cancer showed significantly higher tumor–nontumor repertoire similarity than basal-like.

This CDR3 has 17 residues. In germline, CDR1 is SEHNR, CDR2 FQNEAQ (reference sequence). After removal of 5 bases from V and 2 bases from J, the junction contained 9 bases not matched to a gene. The lymph nodes were axillary draining lymph nodes from breast cancer patients. This clonotype originated in a female donor with breast cancer. Some clones in this sample may be carry-over from other donors' samples. V gene TRBV7-9 combines with J gene TRBJ1-1, with 12 bases identical to TRBD1. Sample: axillary lymph node tissue. CDR3 coding DNA: TGTGCCAGCAGCCGAACCCCCGGGACAGGGGGCAACACTGAAGCTTTCTTT. This codes for CASSRTPGTGGNTEAFF.